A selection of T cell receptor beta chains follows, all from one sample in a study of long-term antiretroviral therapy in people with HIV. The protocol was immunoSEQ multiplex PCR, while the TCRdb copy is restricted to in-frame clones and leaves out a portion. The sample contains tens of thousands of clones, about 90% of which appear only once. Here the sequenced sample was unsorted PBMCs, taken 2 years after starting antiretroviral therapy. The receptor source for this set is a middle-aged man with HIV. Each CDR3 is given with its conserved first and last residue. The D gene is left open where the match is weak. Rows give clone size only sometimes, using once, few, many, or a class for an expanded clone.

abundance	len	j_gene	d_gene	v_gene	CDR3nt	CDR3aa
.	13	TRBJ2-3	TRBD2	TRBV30	TGTGCCCGGACTAGCGGGATGGTAGATACGCAGTATTTT	CARTSGMVDTQYF
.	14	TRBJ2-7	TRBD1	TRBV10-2	TGCGCCAGCAATCCGGGACAGGCCTATCACGAGCAGTACTTC	CASNPGQAYHEQYF
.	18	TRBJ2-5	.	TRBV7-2	TGTGCCAGCAGCTTAAGATGGAAAAGACCTTTCCCCCAAGAGACCCAGTACTTC	CASSLRWKRPFPQETQYF
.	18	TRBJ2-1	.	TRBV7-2	TGTGCCAGCAGCTTTCAAGATCTCGGTTTGAGCTCCTACAATGAGCAGTTCTTC	CASSFQDLGLSSYNEQFF
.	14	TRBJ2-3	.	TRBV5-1	TGCGCCAGCAGCTTGGTGCCAGGCACAGATACGCAGTATTTT	CASSLVPGTDTQYF
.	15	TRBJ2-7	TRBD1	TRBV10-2	TGCGCCAGCAGTCAGACCGGGACAGGGGCCTACGAGCAGTACTTC	CASSQTGTGAYEQYF
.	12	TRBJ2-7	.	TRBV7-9	TGTGCCAGCAGCTCGGGGCCCGTCGAGCAGTACTTC	CASSSGPVEQYF
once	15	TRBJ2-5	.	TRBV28	TGTGCCAGCAGTTCCGCTATAGGGATACAAGAGACCCAGTACTTC	CASSSAIGIQETQYF
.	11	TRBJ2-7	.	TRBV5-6	TGTGTCAGCAGCGCGGACGAGGAGCAGTACTTC	CVSSADEEQYF
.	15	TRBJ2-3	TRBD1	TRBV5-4	TGTGCCAGCAGTTTCCCGGGACAGGGAACAGATACGCAGTATTTT	CASSFPGQGTDTQYF
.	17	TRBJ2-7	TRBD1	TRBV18	TGTGCCAGCTCACCGAAACTAAGGGACAGGGTGGAACACGAGCAGTACTTC	CASSPKLRDRVEHEQYF
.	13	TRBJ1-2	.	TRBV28	TGTGCCAGCAGTTTACAGGGGCTGAGCGGCTACACCTTC	CASSLQGLSGYTF
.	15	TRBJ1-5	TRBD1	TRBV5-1	TGCGCCAGCAGCCAAGGGACAGGGTTCGATCAGCCCCAGCATTTT	CASSQGTGFDQPQHF
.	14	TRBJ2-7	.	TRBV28	TGTGCCAGCCTCCCGATCAATCCCTCCTACGAGCAGTACTTC	CASLPINPSYEQYF
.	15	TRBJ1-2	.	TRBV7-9	TGTGCCAGCAGCCCCGGGACAACTGCTAACTATGGCTACACCTTC	CASSPGTTANYGYTF
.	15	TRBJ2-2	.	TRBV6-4	TGTGCCAGCAGTGACGGGGACGGAAACACCGGGGAGCTGTTTTTT	CASSDGDGNTGELFF
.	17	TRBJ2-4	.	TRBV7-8	TGTGCCAGCAGCTTAGTTCCTGGTGGGATAGCCAAAAACATTCAGTACTTC	CASSLVPGGIAKNIQYF
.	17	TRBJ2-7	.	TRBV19	TGTGCCAGTAGTAGGACAGCTCCCGAGGCTACGGGGTACGAGCAGTACTTC	CASSRTAPEATGYEQYF
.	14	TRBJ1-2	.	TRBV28	TGTGCCAGCAGCTCTCGACTGATATTCTATGGCTACACCTTC	CASSSRLIFYGYTF
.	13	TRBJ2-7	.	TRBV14	TGTGCCAGCGCGGACAGTTTGGTACACGAGCAGTACTTC	CASADSLVHEQYF
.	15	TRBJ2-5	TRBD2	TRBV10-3	TGTGCCATCAGTGGGGGACTAGCCGGCCAAGAGACCCAGTACTTC	CAISGGLAGQETQYF
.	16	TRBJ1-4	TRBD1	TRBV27	TGTGCCAGCAGACCGGAAACCGGGACAGGGTTCGAAAAACTGTTTTTT	CASRPETGTGFEKLFF
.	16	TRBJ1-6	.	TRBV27	TGTGCCAGCAGCACCCGAGAGGGGGGTTATAATTCACCCCTCCACTTT	CASSTREGGYNSPLHF
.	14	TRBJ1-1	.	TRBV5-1	TGCGCCAGCAGCTTGGCCGTTGGGGGTGTTGAAGCTTTCTTT	CASSLAVGGVEAFF
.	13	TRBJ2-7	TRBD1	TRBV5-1	TGCGCCAGCAGTATCCGGGACAGGGTCGAGCAGTACTTC	CASSIRDRVEQYF
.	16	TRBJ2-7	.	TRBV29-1	TGCAGCGTTGAAGGGCAGGGGGCTCAGCGGGACTACGAGCAGTACTTC	CSVEGQGAQRDYEQYF
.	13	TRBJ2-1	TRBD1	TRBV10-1	TGCGCCAGCAGCACCGGGACAGGGGGCGAGCAGTTCTTC	CASSTGTGGEQFF
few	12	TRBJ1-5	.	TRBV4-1	TGCGCCAGCAGCCAAGTCAATCAGCCCCAGCATTTT	CASSQVNQPQHF
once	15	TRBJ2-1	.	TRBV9	TGTGCCAGCAGCGCCACGGGGACCGCCAGCAATGAGCAGTTCTTC	CASSATGTASNEQFF
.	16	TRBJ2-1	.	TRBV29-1	TGCAGCGTTGAGTCTTTCTTGGGGATTGGGTACAATGAGCAGTTCTTC	CSVESFLGIGYNEQFF
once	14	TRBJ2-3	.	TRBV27	TGTGCCAGCAGTTTAATCGCCGCCCCAGATACGCAGTATTTT	CASSLIAAPDTQYF
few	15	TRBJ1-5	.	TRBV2	TGTGCCAGCAGTGTCGCACAGGGAATCAATCAGCCCCAGCATTTT	CASSVAQGINQPQHF
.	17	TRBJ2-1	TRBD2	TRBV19	TGTGCCAGTAGTATGGTACTAGCGGGAGGTGGTTACAATGAGCAGTTCTTC	CASSMVLAGGGYNEQFF
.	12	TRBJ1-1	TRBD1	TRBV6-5	TGTGCCAGCAGCCCGGACAGGGAGGAAGCTTTCTTT	CASSPDREEAFF
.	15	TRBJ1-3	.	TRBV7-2	TGTGCCAGCAGTTTTCGACCGGACTCCGGAAACACCATATATTTT	CASSFRPDSGNTIYF
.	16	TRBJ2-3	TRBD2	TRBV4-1	TGCGCCAGCAGCCAAGAGTTCGGGGGGGGCGTCGATACGCAGTATTTT	CASSQEFGGGVDTQYF
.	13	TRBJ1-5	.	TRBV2	TGTGCCAGCAAGCAGGACGGGGATCAGCCCCAGCATTTT	CASKQDGDQPQHF
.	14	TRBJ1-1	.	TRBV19	TGTGCCAGTAGTATAAAACAGGGCGGGGCTGAAGCTTTCTTT	CASSIKQGGAEAFF
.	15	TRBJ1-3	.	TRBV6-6	TGTGCCAGCAGTTACTCTAAGGTGGCTGGAAACACCATATATTTT	CASSYSKVAGNTIYF
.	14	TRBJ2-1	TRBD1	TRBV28	TGTGCCAGCAGTTCACGGGACAGGGGCTTTGAGCAGTTCTTC	CASSSRDRGFEQFF